A single sample is the source of the 2 T cell receptor beta chains below, sequenced in a study of blood T cell repertoires in COVID-19. Data came from immunoSEQ multiplex PCR; TCRdb stores just in-frame clones and leaves some out. The sample gives roughly 130,000 clones, roughly 86% of which show up once; approximately 3.3% is in the top ten. Input material: peripheral blood. The receptor source for this set is an older woman with acute or convalescent COVID-19.

The chain combines TRBV19 with TRBJ2-3, with D hard to call. Germline CDR1 LNHDA, CDR2 SQIVND (reference sequence). The length of the CDR3 is 13 residues. The V end was cut by 1 base, the J end by 10 bases, with 12 bases between. The CDR3 here is CASSIGLKAPQYF. The CDR3 DNA sequence: TGTGCCAGTAGTATAGGACTGAAGGCCCCGCAGTATTTT.

The CDR3 region is CAIAGQATSTDTQYF. CDR3 bases: TGTGCCATCGCGGGACAGGCCACTAGCACAGATACGCAGTATTTT. This chain connects TRBV10-3 to TRBJ2-3; 8 bases are a match to TRBD1. Per germline, CDR1 ENHRY and CDR2 SYGVKD. The CDR3 is 15 residues long. Trimming removed 8 bases from V and 0 bases from J; junction bases left unmatched: 7.